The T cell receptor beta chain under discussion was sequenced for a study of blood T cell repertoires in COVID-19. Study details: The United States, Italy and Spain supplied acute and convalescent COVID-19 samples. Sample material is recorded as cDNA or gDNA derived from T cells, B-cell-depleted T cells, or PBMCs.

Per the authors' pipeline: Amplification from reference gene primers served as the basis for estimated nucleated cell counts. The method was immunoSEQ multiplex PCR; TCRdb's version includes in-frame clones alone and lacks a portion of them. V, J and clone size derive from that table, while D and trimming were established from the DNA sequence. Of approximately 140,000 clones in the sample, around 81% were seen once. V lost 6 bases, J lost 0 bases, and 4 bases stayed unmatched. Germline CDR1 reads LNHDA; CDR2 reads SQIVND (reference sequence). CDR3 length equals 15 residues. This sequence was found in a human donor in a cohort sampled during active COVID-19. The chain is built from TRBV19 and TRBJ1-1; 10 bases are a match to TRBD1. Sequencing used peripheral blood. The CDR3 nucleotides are TGTGCCAGTAGGCCGGGACAGGGGTTGAACACTGAAGCTTTCTTT. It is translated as CASRPGQGLNTEAFF.